Listed here are 26 T cell receptor beta chains from one sample, sequenced in a study of shared clonotypes between healthy human individuals. Clones were sequenced by immunoSEQ multiplex PCR, and TCRdb holds only the in-frame ones, with some missing. The data contain 400,000 to 500,000 clones, 75% to 85% of them singletons. Sequencing was done on a sample of PBMCs. These receptors all come from a woman between 40 and 55 years old in good health. Some clones in this sample may be carry-over from other donors' samples.

The chain couples TRBV4-3 to TRBJ1-2; D gene unclear. Trimming pared 4 bases from V and 5 bases from J, leaving 11 bases between. From germline, CDR1 is LGHNA and CDR2 YSLEER. The CDR3 extends over 13 amino acids. The CDR3 DNA sequence: TGCGCCAGCAGCCCCAAATGGGATTATGGCTACACCTTC. It specifies CASSPKWDYGYTF.

The J gene is TRBJ2-7, the V gene TRBV2, with TRBD2 matching 8 bases. With 4 bases clipped from V and 9 bases from J, the junction kept 8 bases outside the gene matches. The germline CDR1 and CDR2 sequences are SNHLY and FYNNEI. The CDR3 sequence is 13 residues long. The CDR3 loop is CASSGLSREVQYF. In DNA form, the CDR3 reads TGTGCCAGCAGTGGCCTCTCGCGGGAGGTGCAGTACTTC.

The genes are TRBV15 and TRBJ2-1; D is unresolved. The V gene's germline CDR1 is LNHNV and CDR2 YYDKDF (reference sequence). V lost 1 base, J lost 8 bases, and 9 bases lay in between. CDR3 length equals 13 residues. The CDR3 protein is CATSRVGWDEQFF. DNA for the CDR3: TGTGCCACCAGCAGAGTCGGTTGGGATGAGCAGTTCTTC.

The genes are TRBV28 and TRBJ2-1; TRBD1 matches 9 bases. Germline lookup yields CDR1 MDHEN and CDR2 SYDVKM. With 9 bases clipped from V and 2 bases from J, the junction kept 5 bases outside the gene matches. The CDR3 loop spans 14 amino acids. The CDR3 DNA sequence: TGTGCCAGTATAGACAGGGGGGCCTACAATGAGCAGTTCTTC. This codes for CASIDRGAYNEQFF.

In nucleotides, the CDR3 is TGTGCCAGCAGCACCACAGGGAACGAGCAGTACTTC. Its protein is CASSTTGNEQYF. The chain employs TRBV11-1 and TRBJ2-7; perhaps TRBD1 as D (6 bases). Trimming removed 5 bases at V and 5 bases at J, with 10 bases between. The CDR3 loop spans 12 amino acids. CDR1 is SGHAT, CDR2 FQDESV, per germline (reference sequence).

This sequence joins TRBV7-9 and TRBJ1-1; D is perhaps TRBD1 (6 bases). The CDR3 has 15 amino acids. V lost 4 bases to trimming and J lost 7 bases, with 19 bases between them. Germline-derived CDR1 and CDR2 are SEHNR and FQNEAQ (reference sequence). The CDR3 sequence is CASSSKIQGGDEAFF. The CDR3 nucleotides are TGTGCCAGCAGCTCAAAAATACAGGGTGGGGATGAAGCTTTCTTT.

The V call is TRBV27, the J call TRBJ2-1; possibly TRBD2 for D (5 bases). Germline V gene lookup returns CDR1 MNHEY and CDR2 SMNVEV (reference sequence). This CDR3 has 20 amino acids. The ends were cut back, 6 bases at V and 4 bases at J, with 31 bases in the middle. The CDR3 DNA reads as TGTGCCAGCAGCAAAACGCCAGCGGACTCTGGAAGTCGAAGATACAATGAGCAGTTCTTC. This codes for CASSKTPADSGSRRYNEQFF.

The chain combines TRBV7-9 with TRBJ2-2; possibly TRBD2 for D (5 bases). The CDR3 is made up of 17 amino acids. Per germline, CDR1 SEHNR and CDR2 FQNEAQ (reference sequence). With 1 base removed from V and 4 bases from J, the gap between germline ends came to 16 bases. The CDR3 sequence is CASSLVLGGGGTGELFF. The CDR3 nucleotides are TGTGCCAGCAGCTTAGTCTTGGGCGGAGGCGGCACCGGGGAGCTGTTTTTT.

The CDR3, as DNA: TGTGCCAGCAGCTCCTCGACTAGGATGAACACCGGGGAGCTGTTTTTT. It is translated as CASSSSTRMNTGELFF. The J gene is TRBJ2-2, the V gene TRBV7-3, with D possibly being TRBD2 (6 bases). This CDR3 is 16 amino acids long. V gave up 4 bases and J gave up 1 base, with 13 bases separating them. Germline CDR1 is SGHTA and CDR2 is FQGTGA.

The gene calls are TRBV2 and TRBJ2-5; D is uncertain. CDR1 is SNHLY, CDR2 FYNNEI, per germline. The V end was cut by 7 bases, the J end by 2 bases, with 11 bases between. This CDR3 region has 13 residues. DNA for the CDR3: TGTGCCAGCATTCTAGGCCGGCAAGAGACCCAGTACTTC. Translation: CASILGRQETQYF. The full variable domain, with the rest looked up from reference TRBV2 and TRBJ2-5, is EPEVTQTPSHQVTQMGQEVILRCVPISNHLYFYWYRQILGQKVEFLVSFYNNEISEKSEIFDDQFSVERPDGSNFTLKIRSTKLEDSAMYFCASILGRQETQYFGPGTRLLVL.

The V gene is TRBV6-1, the J gene TRBJ2-2; 8 positions agree with TRBD2. Germline V gene sequence: CDR1 MNHNS, CDR2 SASEGT. CDR3 length: 15 residues. Trimming removed 8 bases from V and 0 bases from J; junction bases left unmatched: 5. For the CDR3, the DNA is TGTGCCAGCTCCTTTAGCGGGACGAACACCGGGGAGCTGTTTTTT. It yields the protein CASSFSGTNTGELFF.

The J gene is TRBJ2-7, the V gene TRBV27; 10 bases agree with TRBD1. Germline V gene data show CDR1 as MNHEY and CDR2 as SMNVEV (reference sequence). Trimming at V came to 3 bases and at J to 4 bases, leaving 6 bases not matched to a gene. This CDR3 comprises 15 residues. CDR3 bases: TGTGCCAGCAGTTTTCGGACAGGGGGGCCTTACGAGCAGTACTTC. Amino acid sequence: CASSFRTGGPYEQYF.

The gene calls are TRBV11-2 and TRBJ2-3; TRBD2 matches 7 bases. Losses at the gene ends were 6 bases for V and 4 bases for J; bases not matched to a gene: 13. The CDR3 length is 16 residues. Germline V CDR1 and CDR2: SGHAT, FQNNGV. The CDR3 sequence: CASSFILAKRADTQYF. In DNA, the CDR3 is TGTGCCAGCAGTTTTATACTAGCGAAGCGCGCAGATACGCAGTATTTT.

The gene calls are TRBV11-2 and TRBJ2-5; TRBD2 might be the D (6 bases). Germline V gene sequence: CDR1 SGHAT, CDR2 FQNNGV. The CDR3 has 15 residues. The germline V and J ends were trimmed by 3 bases and 5 bases, with 16 bases remaining between them. CDR3 protein: CASSFSGNGVETQYF. Written as DNA, the CDR3 is TGTGCCAGCAGCTTTAGCGGAAACGGGGTGGAGACCCAGTACTTC.

The sample holds a few counts of this clone. V usage is TRBV28 and J usage is TRBJ2-1; D is tentatively TRBD1 or TRBD2 (6 bases each). The ends were cut back, 6 bases at V and 1 base at J, with 13 bases in the middle. Germline V gene data show CDR1 as MDHEN and CDR2 as SYDVKM. CDR3 length: 15 residues. CDR3 protein: CASRPGGGSYNEQFF. CDR3 in DNA: TGTGCCAGCAGGCCAGGAGGGGGGTCCTACAATGAGCAGTTCTTC.

This CDR3 is CASSTGTGGTDTQYF. The CDR3 coding sequence is TGTGCCAGCTCAACCGGGACAGGGGGCACAGATACGCAGTATTTT. The chain links TRBV18 to TRBJ2-3; 10 bases are shared with TRBD1. The junction had 3 bases not matched to a gene; V was cut back by 5 bases and J by 1 base. The CDR3 loop spans 15 amino acids. From germline, CDR1 is KGHSH and CDR2 LQKENI.

For this clone: The likely explanation is a read error, given a far larger clone one base away. Other nucleotide sequences from this sample produce the same CDR3. The gene calls are TRBV30 and TRBJ1-1; no clear D. This CDR3 contains 17 residues. CDR1 GTSNPN and CDR2 SVGIG come from the germline V gene (reference sequence). Trimming cost V 3 bases and J 4 bases, with 24 bases left between them. The CDR3 nucleotides read TGTGCCTGGAGCGCCAGTCTTACCTCAACCTTAGGCACTGAAGCTTTCTTT. This encodes CAWSASLTSTLGTEAFF. The whole variable domain, filled in from reference TRBV30 and TRBJ1-1, reads SQTIHQWPATLVQPVGSPLSLECTVEGTSNPNLYWYRQAAGRGLQLLFYSVGIGQISSEVPQNLSASRPQDRQFILSSKKLLLSDSGFYLCAWSASLTSTLGTEAFFGQGTRLTVV.

The chain is built from TRBV7-9 and TRBJ1-4, with D hard to call. The ends were cut back, 5 bases at V and 4 bases at J, with 14 bases in the middle. This CDR3 has 15 amino acids. Germline V gene sequence: CDR1 SEHNR, CDR2 FQNEAQ (reference sequence). The CDR3 DNA is TGTGCCAGCAGCCCCCAGACCGCCTTTAATGAAAAACTGTTTTTT. This translates into CASSPQTAFNEKLFF.

The genes are TRBV4-1 and TRBJ1-1, with D unclear. The CDR3 consists of 13 residues. Germline CDR1 reads MGHRA; CDR2 reads YSYEKL. V lost 1 base to trimming and J lost 6 bases, with 9 bases between them. The CDR3 protein is CASSQVGGSEAFF. The DNA for the CDR3 is TGCGCCAGCAGCCAAGTAGGTGGATCTGAAGCTTTCTTT.

The CDR3 is CASSLEPSGSTGELFF. DNA of the CDR3: TGCGCCAGCAGCTTGGAGCCTAGCGGGAGCACCGGGGAGCTGTTTTTT. The chain couples TRBV5-1 to TRBJ2-2, with TRBD2 matching 10 bases. This CDR3 comprises 16 residues. V was clipped by 0 bases and J by 4 bases; unmatched bases: 3. Looked up from germline, CDR1 is SGHRS and CDR2 is YFSETQ.

The DNA for the CDR3 is TGTGCCAGCTCACCATGGACAGAAAACTATGGCTACACCTTC. The encoded protein is CASSPWTENYGYTF. The rearrangement links TRBV18 to TRBJ1-2; weak D call: TRBD1 (6 bases). The V gene's germline CDR1 is KGHSH and CDR2 LQKENI. This CDR3 comprises 14 residues. Trimming cost V 2 bases and J 2 bases, with 9 bases left between them.

The rearrangement links TRBV18 to TRBJ1-5; maybe TRBD1 (6 bases). Germline V gene lookup returns CDR1 KGHSH and CDR2 LQKENI. The CDR3 consists of 15 residues. V was shortened by 5 bases and J by 2 bases, with 13 bases between the two germline ends. The CDR3 coding sequence is TGTGCCAGCTCATCCGAGACAGGCCGCAATCAGCCCCAGCATTTT. Translating it yields CASSSETGRNQPQHF.

This chain connects TRBV5-6 to TRBJ1-3; D gene uncertain. This CDR3 spans 13 amino acids. Germline CDR1 and CDR2: SGHDT and YYEEEE. V gave up 2 bases and J gave up 3 bases, with 6 bases separating them. The CDR3 nucleotides are TGTGCCAGCAGCTTTAGTGTTGGAAACACCATATATTTT. Translating it yields CASSFSVGNTIYF.

This chain links TRBV6-6 with TRBJ1-1; D may be TRBD1 (6 bases). Germline lookup yields CDR1 MNHNY and CDR2 SVGAGI (reference sequence). The CDR3 spans 15 residues. V lost 3 bases, J lost 4 bases, and 15 bases lay in between. CDR3 coding DNA: TGTGCCAGCAGTTATCACAATACAGGGTCCACTGAAGCTTTCTTT. The encoded protein is CASSYHNTGSTEAFF.

The chain couples TRBV9 to TRBJ2-2; maybe TRBD1 (6 bases). V lost 2 bases to trimming and J lost 2 bases, with 7 bases between them. CDR3 length: 14 residues. The germline gives CDR1 SGDLS, CDR2 YYNGEE. This chain's CDR3 is CASSVTGNTGELFF. In DNA, the CDR3 is TGTGCCAGCAGCGTGACAGGAAACACCGGGGAGCTGTTTTTT.

The V and J genes are TRBV19 and TRBJ1-3; D uncertain. Germline V CDR1 and CDR2: LNHDA, SQIVND (reference sequence). With 8 bases removed from V and 0 bases from J, the gap between germline ends came to 11 bases. CDR3 size: 14 residues. For the CDR3, the DNA is TGTGCCAGTCATGACCGCGGCTCTGGAAACACCATATATTTT. Translation gives CASHDRGSGNTIYF.